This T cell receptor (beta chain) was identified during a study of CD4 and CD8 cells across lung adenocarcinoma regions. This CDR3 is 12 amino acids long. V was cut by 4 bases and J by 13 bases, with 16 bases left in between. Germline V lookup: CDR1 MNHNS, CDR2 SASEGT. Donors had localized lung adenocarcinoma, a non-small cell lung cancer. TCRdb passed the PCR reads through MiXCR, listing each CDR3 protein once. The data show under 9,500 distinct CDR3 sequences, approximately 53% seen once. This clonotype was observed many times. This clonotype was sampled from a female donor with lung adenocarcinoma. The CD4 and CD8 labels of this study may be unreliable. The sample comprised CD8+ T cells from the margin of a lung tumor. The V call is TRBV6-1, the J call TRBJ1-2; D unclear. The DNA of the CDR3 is TGTGCCAGCAGTGCGGGATGGTCTGCAGCCACCTTC. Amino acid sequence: CASSAGWSAATF.